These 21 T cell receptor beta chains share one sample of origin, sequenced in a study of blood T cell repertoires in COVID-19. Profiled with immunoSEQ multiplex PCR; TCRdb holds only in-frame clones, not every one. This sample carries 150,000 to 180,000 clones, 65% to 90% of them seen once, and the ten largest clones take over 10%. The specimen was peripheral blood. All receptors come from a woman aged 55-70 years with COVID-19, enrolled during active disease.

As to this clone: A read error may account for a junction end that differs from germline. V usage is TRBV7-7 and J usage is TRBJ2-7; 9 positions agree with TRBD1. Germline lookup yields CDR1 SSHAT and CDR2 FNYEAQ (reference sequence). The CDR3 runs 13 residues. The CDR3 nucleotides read TGTGCTAGCAGCTCTGGACAGGGGCAAGAGCAGTACTTC. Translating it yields CASSSGQGQEQYF.

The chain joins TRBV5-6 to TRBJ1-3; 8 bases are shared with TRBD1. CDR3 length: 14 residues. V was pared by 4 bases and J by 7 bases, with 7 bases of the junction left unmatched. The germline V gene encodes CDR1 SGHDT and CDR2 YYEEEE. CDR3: CASSAGQGWNTIYF. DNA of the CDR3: TGTGCCAGCAGCGCCGGACAGGGTTGGAACACCATATATTTT. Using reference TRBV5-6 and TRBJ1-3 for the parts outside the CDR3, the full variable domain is DAGVTQSPTHLIKTRGQQVTLRCSPKSGHDTVSWYQQALGQGPQFIFQYYEEEERQRGNFPDRFSGHQFPNYSSELNVNALLLGDSALYLCASSAGQGWNTIYFGEGSWLTVV.

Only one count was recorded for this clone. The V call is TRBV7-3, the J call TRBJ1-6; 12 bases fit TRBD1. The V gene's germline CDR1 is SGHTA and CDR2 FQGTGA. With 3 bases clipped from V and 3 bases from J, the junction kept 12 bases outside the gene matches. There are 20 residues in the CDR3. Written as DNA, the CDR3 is TGTGCCAGCAGCTTCTTCGTTCCGGGACAGGGGGCCGTCTATAATTCACCCCTCCACTTT. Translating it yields CASSFFVPGQGAVYNSPLHF.

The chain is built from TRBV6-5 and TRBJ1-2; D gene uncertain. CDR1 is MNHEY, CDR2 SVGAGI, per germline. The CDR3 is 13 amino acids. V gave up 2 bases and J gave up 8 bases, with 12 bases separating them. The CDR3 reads CASSYGSREGYTF. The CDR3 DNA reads TGTGCCAGCAGTTACGGCTCACGGGAGGGCTACACCTTC.

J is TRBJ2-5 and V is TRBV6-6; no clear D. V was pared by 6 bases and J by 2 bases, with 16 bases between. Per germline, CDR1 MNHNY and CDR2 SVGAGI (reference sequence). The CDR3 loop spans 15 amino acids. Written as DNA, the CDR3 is TGTGCCAGCAGCAAGCACGACGGGTCACAAGAGACCCAGTACTTC. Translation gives CASSKHDGSQETQYF.

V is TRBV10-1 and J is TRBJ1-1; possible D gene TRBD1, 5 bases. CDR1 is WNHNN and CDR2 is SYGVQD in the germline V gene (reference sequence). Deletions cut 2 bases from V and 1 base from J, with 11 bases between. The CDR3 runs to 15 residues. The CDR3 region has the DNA TGCGCCAGCAGTGAGCGAAGGGGAAGGAACACTGAAGCTTTCTTT. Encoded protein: CASSERRGRNTEAFF.

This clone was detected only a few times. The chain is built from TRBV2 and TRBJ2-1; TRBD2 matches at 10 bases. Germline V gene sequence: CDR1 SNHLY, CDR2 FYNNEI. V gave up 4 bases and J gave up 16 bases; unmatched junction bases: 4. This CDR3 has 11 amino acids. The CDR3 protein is CASSVAGGRFF. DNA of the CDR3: TGTGCCAGCAGTGTAGCGGGAGGTCGATTCTTC.

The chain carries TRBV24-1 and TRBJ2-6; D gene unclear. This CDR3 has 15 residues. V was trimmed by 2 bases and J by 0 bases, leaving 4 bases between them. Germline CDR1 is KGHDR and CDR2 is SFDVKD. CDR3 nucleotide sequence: TGTGCCACCAGTGATTCAGGCTCTGGGGCCAACGTCCTGACTTTC. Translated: CATSDSGSGANVLTF.

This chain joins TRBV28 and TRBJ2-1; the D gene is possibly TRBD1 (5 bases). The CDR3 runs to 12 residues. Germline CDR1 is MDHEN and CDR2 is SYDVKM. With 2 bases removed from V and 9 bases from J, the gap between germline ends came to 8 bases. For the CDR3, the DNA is TGTGCCAGCAGTTTACCAGGGCTTGAGCAGTTCTTC. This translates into CASSLPGLEQFF.

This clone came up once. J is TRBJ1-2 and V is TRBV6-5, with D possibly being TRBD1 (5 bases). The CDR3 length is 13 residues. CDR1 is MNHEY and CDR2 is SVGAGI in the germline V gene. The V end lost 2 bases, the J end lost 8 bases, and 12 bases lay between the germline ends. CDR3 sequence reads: CASSYMSGDGYTF. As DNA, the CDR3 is TGTGCCAGCAGTTACATGTCGGGGGACGGCTACACCTTC.

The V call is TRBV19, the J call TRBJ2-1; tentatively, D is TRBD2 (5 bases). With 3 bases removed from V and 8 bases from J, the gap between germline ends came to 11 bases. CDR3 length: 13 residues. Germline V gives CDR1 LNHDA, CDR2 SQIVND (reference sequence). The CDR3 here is CASSIASRDEQFF. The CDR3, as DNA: TGTGCCAGTAGTATTGCGTCGAGGGATGAGCAGTTCTTC.

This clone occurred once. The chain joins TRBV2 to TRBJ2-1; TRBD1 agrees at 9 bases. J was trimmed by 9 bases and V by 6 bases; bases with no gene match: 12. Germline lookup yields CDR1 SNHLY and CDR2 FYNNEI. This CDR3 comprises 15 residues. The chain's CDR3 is CASRRDRDFRGEQFF. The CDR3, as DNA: TGTGCCAGCAGACGGGACAGGGACTTTAGGGGTGAGCAGTTCTTC.

DNA of the CDR3: TGTGCCAGCAGCGTAGTTGGTCTAGCGCCCTCCTACAATGAGCAGTTCTTC. It is translated as CASSVVGLAPSYNEQFF. The chain uses TRBV9 and TRBJ2-1; D might be TRBD2 (6 bases). The CDR3 sequence is 17 residues long. Germline assignment: CDR1 SGDLS and CDR2 YYNGEE. V lost 0 bases and J 0 bases, leaving 13 bases between the germline ends.

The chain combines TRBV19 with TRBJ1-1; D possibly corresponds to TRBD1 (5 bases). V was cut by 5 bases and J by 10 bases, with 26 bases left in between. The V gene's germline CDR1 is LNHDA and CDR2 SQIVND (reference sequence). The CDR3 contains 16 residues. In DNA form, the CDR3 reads TGTGCCAGTAGTCTTAGGGGAAAGATATGGGAAATTGGAGCTTTCTTT. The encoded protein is CASSLRGKIWEIGAFF.

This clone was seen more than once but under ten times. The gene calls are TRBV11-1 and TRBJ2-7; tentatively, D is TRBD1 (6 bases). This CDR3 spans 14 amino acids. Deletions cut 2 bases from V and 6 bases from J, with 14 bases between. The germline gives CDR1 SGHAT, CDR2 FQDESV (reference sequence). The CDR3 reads CASSLLDSRGEQYV. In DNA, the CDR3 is TGTGCCAGCAGCTTACTGGACAGTAGAGGCGAGCAGTACGTC.

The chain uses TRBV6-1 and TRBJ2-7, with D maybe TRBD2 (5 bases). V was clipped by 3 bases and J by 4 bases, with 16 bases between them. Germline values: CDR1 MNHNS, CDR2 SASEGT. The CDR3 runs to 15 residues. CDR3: CASSDGGLAAYEQYF. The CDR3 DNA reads TGTGCCAGCAGTGATGGTGGGCTAGCTGCGTACGAGCAGTACTTC.

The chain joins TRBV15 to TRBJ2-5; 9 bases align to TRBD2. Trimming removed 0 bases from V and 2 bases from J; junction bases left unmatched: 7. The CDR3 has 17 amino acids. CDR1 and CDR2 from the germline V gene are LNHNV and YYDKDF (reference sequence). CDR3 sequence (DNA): TGTGCCACCAGCAGAGATCTGAGCGGGGGGTATCAAGAGACCCAGTACTTC. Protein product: CATSRDLSGGYQETQYF.

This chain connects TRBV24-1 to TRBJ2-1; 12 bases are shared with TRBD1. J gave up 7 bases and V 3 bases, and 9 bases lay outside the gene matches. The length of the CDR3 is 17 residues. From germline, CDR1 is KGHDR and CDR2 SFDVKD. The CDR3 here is CATSDPRDRGQYNEQFF. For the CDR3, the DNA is TGTGCCACCAGTGATCCCCGGGACAGGGGGCAATATAATGAGCAGTTCTTC.

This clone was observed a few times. The CDR3 coding sequence is TGTGCCAGCAGTGAAGCCCTAACTAGCGACTACGAGCAGTACTTC. Translated, it gives CASSEALTSDYEQYF. The chain is built from TRBV2 and TRBJ2-7, with 7 bases lining up with TRBD2. V lost 0 bases, J lost 3 bases, and 5 bases stayed unmatched. The germline V gene encodes CDR1 SNHLY and CDR2 FYNNEI. The CDR3 covers 15 residues.

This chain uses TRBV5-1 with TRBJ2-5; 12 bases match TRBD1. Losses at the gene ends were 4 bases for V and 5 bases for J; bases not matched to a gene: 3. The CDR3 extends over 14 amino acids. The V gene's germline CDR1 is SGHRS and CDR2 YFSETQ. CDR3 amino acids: CASSRGQGAETQYF. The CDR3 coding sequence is TGCGCCAGCAGCAGGGGACAGGGGGCGGAGACCCAGTACTTC.

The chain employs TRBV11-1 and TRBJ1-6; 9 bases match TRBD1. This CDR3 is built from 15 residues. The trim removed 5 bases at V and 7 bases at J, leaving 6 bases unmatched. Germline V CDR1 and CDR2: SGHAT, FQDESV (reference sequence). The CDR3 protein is CASSTRTGVNSPLHF. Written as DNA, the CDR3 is TGTGCCAGCAGCACTAGGACAGGGGTAAATTCACCCCTCCACTTT.